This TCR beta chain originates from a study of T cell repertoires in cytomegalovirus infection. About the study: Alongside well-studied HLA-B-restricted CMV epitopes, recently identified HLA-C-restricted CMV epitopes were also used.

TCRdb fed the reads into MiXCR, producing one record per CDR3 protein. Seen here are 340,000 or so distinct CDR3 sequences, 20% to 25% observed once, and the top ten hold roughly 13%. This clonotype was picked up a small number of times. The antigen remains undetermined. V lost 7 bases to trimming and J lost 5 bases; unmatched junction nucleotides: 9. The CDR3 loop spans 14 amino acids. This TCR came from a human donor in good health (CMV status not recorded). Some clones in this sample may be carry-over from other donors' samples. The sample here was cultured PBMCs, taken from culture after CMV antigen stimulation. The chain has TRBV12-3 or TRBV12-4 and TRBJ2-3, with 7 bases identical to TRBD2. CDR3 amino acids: CASTLGRRRDTQYF. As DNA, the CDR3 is TGTGCCAGCACCCTCGGGAGGCGGAGAGATACGCAGTATTTT.